These 32 T cell receptor beta chains share one sample of origin, sequenced in a study of blood T cells in healthy people across ages. The use of a sample-barcoded 5' primer and a J-beta primer mix characterized a second PCR of roughly 6 to 12 cycles. TCRdb recomputed calls from the 5' RACE reads with MiXCR, one row per CDR3 protein. There are hundreds of thousands of distinct CDR3 sequences in the sample; 49% occur only once, and under 35% lies in the top ten. Material for sequencing was blood. These receptors were obtained from a woman aged 55 to 70 in good health.

This clonotype was observed a few times. CDR3 loop: CASTWTGGPTDTQYF. The CDR3 region has the DNA TGTGCCAGCACTTGGACAGGGGGCCCTACAGATACGCAGTATTTT. V and J are TRBV12-3 or TRBV12-4 and TRBJ2-3; 11 positions match TRBD1. This CDR3 comprises 15 residues. Trimming at V came to 7 bases and at J to 3 bases, leaving 6 bases not matched to a gene.

The rearrangement links TRBV20-1 to TRBJ2-2, with D possibly called TRBD1 or TRBD2 (5 bases each). V was pared by 6 bases and J by 7 bases, with 18 bases between. The CDR3 is 14 residues long. Looked up from germline, CDR1 is DFQATT and CDR2 is SNEGSKA (reference sequence). The CDR3 here is CSAELQRGDGELFF. The CDR3 nucleotides read TGCAGTGCCGAACTACAGAGAGGGGACGGGGAGCTGTTTTTT.

The genes are TRBV20-1 and TRBJ2-3; tentatively, D is TRBD1 (5 bases). Germline V lookup: CDR1 DFQATT, CDR2 SNEGSKA (reference sequence). The CDR3 spans 14 residues. V dropped 4 bases and J dropped 2 bases, with 13 bases sitting between them. CDR3 nucleotides: TGCAGTGCTAAACTCACAGGAAACACAGATACGCAGTATTTT. Translated, it gives CSAKLTGNTDTQYF.

This clonotype was counted only a few times. J is TRBJ2-5 and V is TRBV28; 8 bases fit TRBD2. Germline-derived CDR1 and CDR2 are MDHEN and SYDVKM. The CDR3 is 17 residues long. After removal of 3 bases from V and 2 bases from J, the junction contained 11 bases not matched to a gene. CDR3 nucleotides: TGTGCCAGCAGTTTGGGGGGTAGCGGGACCATACAAGAGACCCAGTACTTC. This encodes CASSLGGSGTIQETQYF.

This chain joins TRBV5-1 and TRBJ1-1; no definite D call. CDR3 length: 16 amino acids. CDR1 is SGHRS and CDR2 is YFSETQ in the germline V gene. V was trimmed by 0 bases and J by 0 bases, leaving 12 bases between them. The CDR3 reads CASSLESVSLNTEAFF. In nucleotides, the CDR3 is TGCGCCAGCAGCTTGGAGTCGGTCTCTTTGAACACTGAAGCTTTCTTT.

This rearrangement joins TRBV9 to TRBJ1-2, with no clear D. The length of the CDR3 is 12 residues. Trimming cost V 3 bases and J 8 bases, with 11 bases left between them. Germline-derived CDR1 and CDR2 are SGDLS and YYNGEE. The CDR3 protein is CASSGPGPGYTF. As DNA, the CDR3 is TGTGCCAGCAGCGGACCGGGCCCGGGCTACACCTTC.

CDR3 in DNA: TGTGCCAGCAGCCTACCGACCGGGACAGGGGGGAATAATGAGCAGTTCTTC. Amino acids: CASSLPTGTGGNNEQFF. This chain joins TRBV3-1 and TRBJ2-1; 11 bases align to TRBD1. V gave up 4 bases and J gave up 7 bases; unmatched junction bases: 12. The CDR3 has 17 residues. The germline V gene has CDR1 LGHDT and CDR2 YNNKEL (reference sequence).

This clonotype was recorded many times. The CDR3 here is CASSLFLPGSYEQYF. The CDR3 DNA reads as TGTGCCAGCAGTTTATTCCTACCTGGGTCCTACGAGCAGTACTTC. The rearrangement joins TRBV28 to TRBJ2-7, with D unresolved. The CDR3 extends over 15 amino acids. Per germline, CDR1 MDHEN and CDR2 SYDVKM. V was cut by 1 base and J by 1 base, with 11 bases left in between.

This clonotype was found once. The V call is TRBV7-6, the J call TRBJ2-1, with 10 bases aligning to TRBD2. The V segment lost 0 bases and the J segment 7 bases; nucleotides outside the gene matches: 3. Germline CDR1 and CDR2: SGHVS and FNYEAQ. The CDR3 totals 15 residues. The CDR3 loop is CASSLALSGGNEQFF. The CDR3 nucleotides read TGTGCCAGCAGCTTAGCGCTTAGCGGGGGGAATGAGCAGTTCTTC.

The chain has TRBV18 and TRBJ2-7, with TRBD1 matching over 9 bases. The CDR3 runs to 15 residues. Losses at the gene ends were 2 bases for V and 7 bases for J; bases not matched to a gene: 9. CDR1 and CDR2 from the germline V gene are KGHSH and LQKENI. The CDR3 bases are TGTGCCAGCTCACCAGGGACAGGGTTCCGCAATGAGCAGTACTTC. Protein sequence: CASSPGTGFRNEQYF.

There are a few counts of this clonotype. The rearrangement uses TRBV20-1 and TRBJ1-5; 9 positions match TRBD1. V shed 3 bases and J 7 bases; nucleotides not matched to a gene: 16. Germline CDR1 is DFQATT and CDR2 is SNEGSKA (reference sequence). The CDR3 spans 17 residues. The CDR3 reads CSARVDDLRQGVQPQHF. The DNA for the CDR3 is TGCAGTGCTAGGGTAGACGACCTTAGACAGGGGGTCCAGCCCCAGCATTTT.

The rearrangement links TRBV6-2 or TRBV6-3 to TRBJ1-1; TRBD1 aligns across 7 bases. CDR1 is MNHEY, CDR2 SVGEGT, per germline. The CDR3 has 14 amino acids. V dropped 8 bases and J dropped 0; count of bases not matched to a gene: 6. CDR3 protein: CASHQTGMNTEAFF. The CDR3 DNA reads TGTGCCAGCCATCAGACAGGGATGAACACTGAAGCTTTCTTT.

This chain uses TRBV4-3 with TRBJ2-1; no definite D call. CDR1 is LGHNA and CDR2 is YSLEER in the germline V gene. V gave up 1 base and J gave up 4 bases, with 8 bases separating them. The CDR3 loop spans 14 amino acids. The CDR3 here is CASSQGVFYNEQFF. The CDR3, as DNA: TGCGCCAGCAGCCAAGGTGTCTTTTACAATGAGCAGTTCTTC.

This clonotype has only a few counts. The gene calls are TRBV6-2 or TRBV6-3 and TRBJ2-5; no reliable D call. Trimming left V 2 bases short and J 2 bases short, with 9 bases between. This CDR3 is 14 amino acids long. In germline, CDR1 is MNHEY, CDR2 SVGEGT. CDR3: CASSYLGSQETQYF. In DNA form, the CDR3 reads TGTGCCAGCAGTTACCTTGGCAGTCAAGAGACCCAGTACTTC.

V is TRBV6-2 or TRBV6-3 and J is TRBJ2-2, with D perhaps matching TRBD2 (6 bases). CDR3 length: 14 amino acids. Trimming took off 6 bases at V and 5 bases at J, with 13 bases between the two ends. Germline CDR1 and CDR2: MNHEY and SVGEGT. The CDR3 region has the DNA TGTGCCAGCAGCACTAACCGGGAGACCGGGGAGCTGTTTTTT. This sequence encodes CASSTNRETGELFF.

This clonotype turned up a few times. The chain employs TRBV7-2 and TRBJ2-4, with D possibly being TRBD1 (6 bases). The DNA end lines up better with TRBJ2-7; the J call may be wrong. CDR1 and CDR2 (germline): SGHTA, FQGNSA. CDR3 size: 14 residues. CDR3 residues: CASSAPGHFLEQYF. The CDR3 DNA sequence: TGTGCCAGCAGCGCACCGGGACACTTTCTCGAGCAGTACTTC.

This clonotype was detected a few times. J is TRBJ1-1 and V is TRBV9, with D possibly being TRBD1 (6 bases). CDR1 and CDR2 (germline): SGDLS, YYNGEE. V was shortened by 4 bases and J by 0 bases, with 13 bases between the two germline ends. The CDR3 covers 15 residues. CDR3 protein: CASSPQGRLNTEAFF. CDR3 in DNA: TGTGCCAGCAGCCCTCAGGGGCGCCTGAACACTGAAGCTTTCTTT.

The chain carries TRBV7-2 and TRBJ2-7; D may be TRBD1 or TRBD2 (5 bases each). Germline loops: CDR1 SGHTA, CDR2 FQGNSA. Deletions cut 5 bases from V and 8 bases from J, with 19 bases between. The CDR3 length is 14 residues. CDR3 amino acids: CASSAGTVPGKQYF. The CDR3 DNA reads TGTGCCAGCAGCGCTGGGACGGTCCCGGGGAAGCAGTACTTC.

This clonotype turned up a few times. The rearrangement links TRBV27 to TRBJ2-5, with TRBD2 matching 9 bases. Germline lookup yields CDR1 MNHEY and CDR2 SMNVEV (reference sequence). The CDR3 extends over 14 amino acids. The V gene end was trimmed by 4 bases and the J gene end by 10 bases; junction bases not matched to a gene: 10. The CDR3 spells CASSSPGLASFQYF. Written as DNA, the CDR3 is TGTGCCAGCAGTTCCCCGGGACTAGCATCCTTCCAGTACTTC.

This clonotype came up a few times. The CDR3 sequence: CASSPGEGRETQYF. CDR3 nucleotides: TGTGCCAGCAGCCCCGGTGAGGGTCGAGAGACCCAGTACTTC. This chain connects TRBV7-7 to TRBJ2-5; TRBD2 might be the D (5 bases). V lost 5 bases and J 4 bases, leaving 14 bases between the germline ends. This CDR3 region has 14 residues. The germline V gene has CDR1 SSHAT and CDR2 FNYEAQ (reference sequence). The whole variable domain, remainder taken from reference TRBV7-7 and TRBJ2-5, is GAGVSQSPRYKVTKRGQDVTLRCDPISSHATLYWYQQALGQGPEFLTYFNYEAQPDKSGLPSDRFSAERPEGSISTLTIQRTEQRDSAMYRCASSPGEGRETQYFGPGTRLLVL.

The chain couples TRBV12-3 or TRBV12-4 to TRBJ2-2, with 11 positions matching TRBD1. J gave up 4 bases and V 10 bases, and 5 bases lay outside the gene matches. The CDR3 has 14 residues. The CDR3 here is CATDRGPGTGELFF. The CDR3 DNA sequence: TGTGCCACGGACAGGGGGCCGGGCACCGGGGAGCTGTTTTTT.

CDR3 protein: CAISDSSGRAYNEQFF. The CDR3 coding sequence is TGTGCCATCAGTGACTCTAGCGGGAGGGCCTACAATGAGCAGTTCTTC. The chain links TRBV10-3 to TRBJ2-1; TRBD2 matches at 12 bases. Trimming took 3 bases from V and 2 from J; bases not matched to a gene: 2. In germline, CDR1 is ENHRY, CDR2 SYGVKD. CDR3 length: 16 amino acids.

The chain has TRBV21-1 and TRBJ2-5; the listed D gene, TRBD2, was not tested against the DNA. TRBV21-1 is tagged as a pseudogene. CDR3 length: 16 amino acids. CDR3 amino acids: CASSVAEGVCRDSRYF. The CDR3 nucleotides read TGTGCCAGCAGCGTAGCCGAAGGGGTATGCCGGGACTCCAGGTACTTC.

This clonotype showed up just once. The genes are TRBV28 and TRBJ2-7, with 9 bases fitting TRBD2. V was pared by 8 bases and J by 7 bases, with 12 bases of the junction left unmatched. The CDR3 spans 14 residues. Germline assignment: CDR1 MDHEN and CDR2 SYDVKM. The CDR3 loop reads CASGPLAGSREQYF. In nucleotides, the CDR3 is TGTGCCAGCGGTCCCCTAGCGGGATCTAGGGAGCAGTACTTC.

The chain recombines TRBV12-3 or TRBV12-4 with TRBJ2-3; TRBD1 or TRBD2 may be the D gene (6 bases each). The CDR3 has 16 amino acids. Between the trimmed V and J ends, which lost 5 bases and 4 bases, there was a span of 19 bases. The CDR3 loop reads CASSPGRRGDADTQYF. CDR3 coding DNA: TGTGCCAGCAGTCCGGGGCGGAGGGGGGACGCAGATACGCAGTATTTT.

This chain links TRBV6-2 or TRBV6-3 with TRBJ2-5, with D perhaps TRBD1 (6 bases). The CDR3 runs 15 residues. Deletions cut 8 bases from V and 7 bases from J, with 23 bases between. Germline CDR1 and CDR2: MNHEY and SVGEGT. The CDR3 DNA sequence: TGTGCCAGCTTCTCCGGGACAACTGCTGCGGGGACCCAGTACTTC. Amino acids: CASFSGTTAAGTQYF.

The rearrangement joins TRBV11-2 to TRBJ2-5; no clear D gene. This CDR3 is 11 amino acids long. Germline loops: CDR1 SGHAT, CDR2 FQNNGV. V shed 7 bases and J shed 5 bases, with 8 bases lying between them. For the CDR3, the DNA is TGTGCCAGCACCCTGGAGGAGACCCAGTACTTC. Translating gives CASTLEETQYF.

The rearrangement links TRBV6-6 to TRBJ1-5; D is ambiguous. The CDR3 length is 12 residues. Germline loops: CDR1 MNHNY, CDR2 SVGAGI (reference sequence). Trimming stripped 8 bases from V and 7 bases from J, with 12 bases between. The CDR3 is CASLREGQPQHF. CDR3 DNA: TGTGCCAGCCTGAGGGAGGGCCAGCCCCAGCATTTT.

This clonotype was detected a few times. This chain uses TRBV24-1 with TRBJ2-3; 7 nucleotides match TRBD1. Germline values: CDR1 KGHDR, CDR2 SFDVKD. With V trimmed by 3 bases and J by 6 bases, 8 bases remained unmatched. This CDR3 spans 15 amino acids. CDR3 protein: CATSDPRQGGDTQYF. The CDR3 bases are TGTGCCACCAGTGATCCCCGACAGGGTGGTGATACGCAGTATTTT.

The rearrangement links TRBV6-5 to TRBJ2-1; D is perhaps TRBD1 or TRBD2 (5 bases each). V lost 6 bases and J lost 0, with 15 bases in between. Germline CDR1 is MNHEY and CDR2 is SVGAGI. The CDR3 length is 16 residues. This CDR3 reads CASRSLGRSSYNEQFF. The CDR3 DNA sequence: TGTGCCAGCAGATCCCTGGGACGGAGCTCCTACAATGAGCAGTTCTTC.

The V gene is TRBV6-5, the J gene TRBJ2-3; D gene uncertain. This CDR3 is 13 amino acids long. Germline V lookup: CDR1 MNHEY, CDR2 SVGAGI. V was clipped by 0 bases and J by 8 bases, with 9 bases between them. The CDR3 DNA reads as TGTGCCAGCAGTTACTCACGGTCTCCTACGCAGTATTTT. Translated, it gives CASSYSRSPTQYF.

The chain is built from TRBV20-1 and TRBJ1-4; tentative D call: TRBD1 (6 bases). CDR3 length equals 12 residues. Trimming removed 6 bases from V and 8 bases from J, with 13 bases in between. Per the germline V gene, CDR1 is DFQATT and CDR2 is SNEGSKA (reference sequence). CDR3 sequence (DNA): TGCAGTGCGTTCCGGAGGGGGGAAAAACTGTTTTTT. It specifies CSAFRRGEKLFF.